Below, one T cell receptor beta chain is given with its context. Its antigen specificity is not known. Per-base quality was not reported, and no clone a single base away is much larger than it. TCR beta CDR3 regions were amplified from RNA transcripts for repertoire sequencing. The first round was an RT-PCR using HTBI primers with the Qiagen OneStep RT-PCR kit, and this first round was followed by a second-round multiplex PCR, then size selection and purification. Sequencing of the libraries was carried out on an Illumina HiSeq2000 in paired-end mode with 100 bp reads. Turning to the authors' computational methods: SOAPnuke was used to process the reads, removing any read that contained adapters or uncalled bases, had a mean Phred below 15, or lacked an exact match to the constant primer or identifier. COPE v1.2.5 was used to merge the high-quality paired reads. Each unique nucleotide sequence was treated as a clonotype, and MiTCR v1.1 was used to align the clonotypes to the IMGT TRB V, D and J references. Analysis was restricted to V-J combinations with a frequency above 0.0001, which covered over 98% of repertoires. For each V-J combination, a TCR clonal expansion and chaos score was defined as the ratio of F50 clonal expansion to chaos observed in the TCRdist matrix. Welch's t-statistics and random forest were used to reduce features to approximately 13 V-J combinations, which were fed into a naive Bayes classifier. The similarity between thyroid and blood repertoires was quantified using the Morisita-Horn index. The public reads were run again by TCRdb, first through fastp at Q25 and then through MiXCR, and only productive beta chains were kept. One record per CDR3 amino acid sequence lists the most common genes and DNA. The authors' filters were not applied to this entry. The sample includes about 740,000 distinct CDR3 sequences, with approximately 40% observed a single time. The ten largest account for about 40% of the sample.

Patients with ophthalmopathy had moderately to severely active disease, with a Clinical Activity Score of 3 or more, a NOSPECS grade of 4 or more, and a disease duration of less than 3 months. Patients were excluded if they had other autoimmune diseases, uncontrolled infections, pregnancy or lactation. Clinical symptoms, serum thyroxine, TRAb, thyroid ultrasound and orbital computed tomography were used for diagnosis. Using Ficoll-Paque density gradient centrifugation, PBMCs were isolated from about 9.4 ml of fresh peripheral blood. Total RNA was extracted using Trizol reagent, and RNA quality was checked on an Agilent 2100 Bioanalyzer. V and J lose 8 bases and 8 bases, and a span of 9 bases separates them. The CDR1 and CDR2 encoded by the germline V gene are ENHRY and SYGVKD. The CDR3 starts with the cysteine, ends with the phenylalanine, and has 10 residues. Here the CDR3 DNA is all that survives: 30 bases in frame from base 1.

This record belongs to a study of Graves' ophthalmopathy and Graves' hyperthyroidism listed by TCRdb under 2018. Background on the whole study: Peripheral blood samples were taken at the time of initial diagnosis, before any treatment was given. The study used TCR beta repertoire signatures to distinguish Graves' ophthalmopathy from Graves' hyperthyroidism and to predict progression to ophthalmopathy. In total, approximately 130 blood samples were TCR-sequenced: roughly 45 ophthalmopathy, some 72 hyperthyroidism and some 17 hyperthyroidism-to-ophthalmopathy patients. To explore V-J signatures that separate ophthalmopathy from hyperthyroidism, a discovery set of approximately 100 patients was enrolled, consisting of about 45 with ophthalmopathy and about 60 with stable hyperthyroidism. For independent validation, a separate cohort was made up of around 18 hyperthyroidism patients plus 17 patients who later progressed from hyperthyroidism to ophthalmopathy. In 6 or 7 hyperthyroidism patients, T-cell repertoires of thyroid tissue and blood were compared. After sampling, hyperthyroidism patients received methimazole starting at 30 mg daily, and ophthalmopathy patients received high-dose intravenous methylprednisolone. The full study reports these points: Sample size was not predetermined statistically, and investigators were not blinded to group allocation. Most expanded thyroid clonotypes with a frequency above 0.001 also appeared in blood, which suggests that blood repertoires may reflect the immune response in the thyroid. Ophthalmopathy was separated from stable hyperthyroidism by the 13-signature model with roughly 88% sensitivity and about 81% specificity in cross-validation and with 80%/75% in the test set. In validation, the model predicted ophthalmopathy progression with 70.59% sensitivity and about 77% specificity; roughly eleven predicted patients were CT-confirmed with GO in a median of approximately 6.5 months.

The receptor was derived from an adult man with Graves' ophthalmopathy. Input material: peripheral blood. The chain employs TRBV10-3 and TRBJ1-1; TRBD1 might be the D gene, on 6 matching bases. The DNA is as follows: TGTGCCATCTCCGACAGGGAAGCTTTCTTT. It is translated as CAISDREAFF.